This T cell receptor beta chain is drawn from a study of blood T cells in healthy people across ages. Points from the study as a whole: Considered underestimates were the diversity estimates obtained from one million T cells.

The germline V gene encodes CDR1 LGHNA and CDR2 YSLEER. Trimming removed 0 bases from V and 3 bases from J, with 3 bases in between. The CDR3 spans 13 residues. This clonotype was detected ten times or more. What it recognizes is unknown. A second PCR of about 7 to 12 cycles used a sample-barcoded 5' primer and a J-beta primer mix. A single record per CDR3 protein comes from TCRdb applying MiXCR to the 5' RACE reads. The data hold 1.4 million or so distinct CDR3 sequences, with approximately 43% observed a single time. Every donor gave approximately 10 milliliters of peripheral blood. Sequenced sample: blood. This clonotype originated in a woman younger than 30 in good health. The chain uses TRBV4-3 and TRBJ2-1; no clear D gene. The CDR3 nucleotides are TGCGCCAGCAGCCAAGAGCGCTACAATGAGCAGTTCTTC. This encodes CASSQERYNEQFF.